The clone carrying this T cell receptor beta chain is a singleton in its sample. Antigen specificity is unknown. This sample is part of a study of T cell responses to AZD1222 COVID-19 vaccine. Across the study: Whether given at about 4 or about 12 weeks, second doses were pooled. Study-wide results and limits: Baseline seropositivity occurred in only 5 to 7 AZD1222 recipients. None of the repertoires were sampled until the peak T cell response had passed.

TCRdb's copy holds only in-frame clones and misses some; the assay was immunoSEQ multiplex PCR. This table has approximately 110,000 clones, around 90% appearing once. Deletions cut 5 bases from V and 9 bases from J, with 14 bases between. The V gene's germline CDR1 is KGHSH and CDR2 LQKENI. This CDR3 region has 12 residues. The V call is TRBV18, the J call TRBJ2-7; D unresolved. The receptor was derived from an adult in good health. The source was peripheral blood, collected on day 0 of AZD1222 vaccination. CDR3 nucleotides: TGTGCCAGCTCAACCGCCCCTGTAGCGCAGTACTTC. It codes for CASSTAPVAQYF.